The present T cell receptor beta chain was sequenced within a study of CD8 T cells in Susac syndrome. An input of about 0.45 to 1 ug of RNA was subjected to reverse transcription using random hexamers. TCRdb recomputed calls from the immunoSEQ multiplex PCR reads with MiXCR, one row per CDR3 protein. The sample lists 200,000 to 250,000 distinct CDR3 sequences; 85% to 95% were seen once. The CDR3 sequence is 17 residues long. Trimming cost V 7 bases and J 0 bases; bases outside gene matches: 15. Germline assignment: CDR1 GTSNPN and CDR2 SVGIG (reference sequence). The sequenced sample consisted of CD4+ T cells from PBMCs. This receptor was obtained from a human donor with multiple sclerosis. The genes are TRBV30 and TRBJ2-1; 7 nucleotides agree with TRBD2. CDR3 coding DNA: TGTGCCTCAACCGGGCTAGCGGCACACAGCTCCTACAATGAGCAGTTCTTC. This sequence encodes CASTGLAAHSSYNEQFF. The full variable domain, completed using reference TRBV30 and TRBJ2-1, is SQTIHQWPATLVQPVGSPLSLECTVEGTSNPNLYWYRQAAGRGLQLLFYSVGIGQISSEVPQNLSASRPQDRQFILSSKKLLLSDSGFYLCASTGLAAHSSYNEQFFGPGTRLTVL.